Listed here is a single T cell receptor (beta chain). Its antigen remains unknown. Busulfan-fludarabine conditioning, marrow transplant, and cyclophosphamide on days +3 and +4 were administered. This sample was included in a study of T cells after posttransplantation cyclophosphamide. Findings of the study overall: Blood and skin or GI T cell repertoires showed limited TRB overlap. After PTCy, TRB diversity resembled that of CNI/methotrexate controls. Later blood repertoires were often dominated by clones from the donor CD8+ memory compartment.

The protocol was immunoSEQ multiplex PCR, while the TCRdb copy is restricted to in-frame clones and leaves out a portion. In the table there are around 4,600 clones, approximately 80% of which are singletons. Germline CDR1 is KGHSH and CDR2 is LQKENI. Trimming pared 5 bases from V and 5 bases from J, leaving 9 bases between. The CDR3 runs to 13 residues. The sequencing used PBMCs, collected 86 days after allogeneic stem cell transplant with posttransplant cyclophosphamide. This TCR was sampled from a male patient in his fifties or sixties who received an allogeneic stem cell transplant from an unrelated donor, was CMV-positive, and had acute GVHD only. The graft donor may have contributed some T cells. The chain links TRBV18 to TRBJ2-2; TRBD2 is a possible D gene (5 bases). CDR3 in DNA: TGTGCCAGCTCATTACGGGAAACCGGGGAGCTGTTTTTT. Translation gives CASSLRETGELFF.